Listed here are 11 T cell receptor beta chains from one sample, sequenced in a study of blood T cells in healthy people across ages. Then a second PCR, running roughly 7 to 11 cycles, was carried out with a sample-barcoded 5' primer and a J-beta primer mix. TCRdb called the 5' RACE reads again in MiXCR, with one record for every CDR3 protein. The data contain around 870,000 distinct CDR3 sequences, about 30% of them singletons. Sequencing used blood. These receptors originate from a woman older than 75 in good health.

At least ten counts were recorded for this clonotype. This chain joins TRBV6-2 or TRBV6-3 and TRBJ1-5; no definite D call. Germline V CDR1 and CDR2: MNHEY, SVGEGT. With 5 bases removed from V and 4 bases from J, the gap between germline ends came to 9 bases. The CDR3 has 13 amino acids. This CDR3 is CASSKEQNQPQHF. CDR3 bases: TGTGCCAGCAGTAAAGAGCAGAATCAGCCCCAGCATTTT.

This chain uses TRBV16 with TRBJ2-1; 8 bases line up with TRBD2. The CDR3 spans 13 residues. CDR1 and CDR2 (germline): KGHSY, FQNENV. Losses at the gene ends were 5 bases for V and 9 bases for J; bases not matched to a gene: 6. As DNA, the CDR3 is TGTGCCAGCAGCTATAGCGGGGACATTGAGCAGTTCTTC. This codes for CASSYSGDIEQFF. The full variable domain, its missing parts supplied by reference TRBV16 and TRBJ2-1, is GEEVAQTPKHLVRGEGQKAKLYCAPIKGHSYVFWYQQVLKNEFKFLISFQNENVFDETGMPKERFSAKCLPNSPCSLEIQATKLEDSAVYFCASSYSGDIEQFFGPGTRLTVL.

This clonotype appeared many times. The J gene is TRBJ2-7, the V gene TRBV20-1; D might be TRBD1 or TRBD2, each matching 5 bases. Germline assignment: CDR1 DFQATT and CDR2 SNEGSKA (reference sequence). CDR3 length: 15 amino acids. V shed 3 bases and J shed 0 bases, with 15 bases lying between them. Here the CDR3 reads CSASGAGSDSYEQYF. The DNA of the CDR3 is TGCAGTGCTAGCGGGGCGGGCTCGGACTCCTACGAGCAGTACTTC.

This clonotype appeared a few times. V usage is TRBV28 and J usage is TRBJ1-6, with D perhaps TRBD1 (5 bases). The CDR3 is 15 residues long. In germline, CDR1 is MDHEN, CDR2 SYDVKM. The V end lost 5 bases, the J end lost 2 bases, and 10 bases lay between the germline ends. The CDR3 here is CASSVRGTYNSPLHF. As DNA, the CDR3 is TGTGCCAGCAGTGTCCGGGGCACCTATAATTCACCCCTCCACTTT.

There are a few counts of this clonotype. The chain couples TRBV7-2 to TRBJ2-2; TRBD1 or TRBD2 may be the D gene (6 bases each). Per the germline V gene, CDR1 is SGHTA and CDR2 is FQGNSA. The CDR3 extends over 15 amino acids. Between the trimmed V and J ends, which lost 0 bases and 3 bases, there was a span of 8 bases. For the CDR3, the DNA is TGTGCCAGCAGCTTAGCGGGGGGCGACACCGGGGAGCTGTTTTTT. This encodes CASSLAGGDTGELFF.

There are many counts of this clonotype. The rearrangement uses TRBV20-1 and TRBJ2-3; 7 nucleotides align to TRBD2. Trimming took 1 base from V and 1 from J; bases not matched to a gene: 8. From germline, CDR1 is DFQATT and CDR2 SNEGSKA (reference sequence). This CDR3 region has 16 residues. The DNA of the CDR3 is TGCAGTGCTAGAGCAGGGTCTAGCGGTCGCACAGATACGCAGTATTTT. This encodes CSARAGSSGRTDTQYF.

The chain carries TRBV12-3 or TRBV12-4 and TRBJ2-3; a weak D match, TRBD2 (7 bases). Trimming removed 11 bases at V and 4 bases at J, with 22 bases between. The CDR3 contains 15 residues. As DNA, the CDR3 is TGTGCCCCCCCACGGGGGGCGGTGAGCGCAGATACGCAGTATTTT. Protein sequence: CAPPRGAVSADTQYF.

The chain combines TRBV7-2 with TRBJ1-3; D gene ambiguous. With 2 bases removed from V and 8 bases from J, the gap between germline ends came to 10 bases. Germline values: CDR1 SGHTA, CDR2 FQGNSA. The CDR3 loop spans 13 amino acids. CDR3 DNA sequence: TGTGCCAGCAGCTTACCTTCGGAGGACACCATATATTTT. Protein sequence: CASSLPSEDTIYF. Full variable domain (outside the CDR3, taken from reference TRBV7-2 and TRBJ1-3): GAGVSQSPSNKVTEKGKDVELRCDPISGHTALYWYRQSLGQGLEFLIYFQGNSAPDKSGLPSDRFSAERTGGSVSTLTIQRTQQEDSAVYLCASSLPSEDTIYFGEGSWLTVV.

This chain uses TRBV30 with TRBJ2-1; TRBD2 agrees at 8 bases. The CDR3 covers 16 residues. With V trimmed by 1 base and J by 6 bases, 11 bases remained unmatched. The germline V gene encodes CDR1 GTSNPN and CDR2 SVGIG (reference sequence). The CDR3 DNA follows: TGTGCCTGGAGTGGACTGGACGGGAGGGCTGTCAATGAGCAGTTCTTC. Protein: CAWSGLDGRAVNEQFF.

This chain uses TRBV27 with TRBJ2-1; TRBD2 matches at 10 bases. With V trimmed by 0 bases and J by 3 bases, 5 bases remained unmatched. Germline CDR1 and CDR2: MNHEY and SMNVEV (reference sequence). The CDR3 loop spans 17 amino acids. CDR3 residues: CASSLSSGGHYYNEQFF. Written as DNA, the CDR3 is TGTGCCAGCAGTTTATCTAGCGGGGGGCATTACTACAATGAGCAGTTCTTC.

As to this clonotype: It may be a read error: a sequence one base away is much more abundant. CDR3 coding DNA: TGTGCCAGCAGCTTCGACAGGATACTACGAGAGACCCAGTACTTC. Protein sequence: CASSFDRILRETQYF. This chain connects TRBV7-8 to TRBJ2-5; D may be TRBD1 (6 bases). CDR1 is SGHVS, CDR2 FQNEAQ, per germline. The V end lost 3 bases, the J end lost 4 bases, and 15 bases lay between the germline ends. CDR3 length: 15 amino acids.